The 18 T cell receptor beta chains presented below share a single source sample, sequenced in a study of T cell clonality in common variable immunodeficiency. Antigen specificity for these receptors is unknown. Study results and limitations: Common variable immunodeficiency TCR beta sequences reportedly had fewer deletions and N-nucleotide insertions.

Assay used: immunoSEQ multiplex PCR; TCRdb lists only in-frame clones, some missing. The repertoire has roughly 30,000 clones, none seen only once; the ten largest take roughly 3.2%. Sequencing was done on a sample of peripheral blood mononuclear cells. All receptors come from a human donor with common variable immunodeficiency.

For this clone: The read ends 3 residues early relative to the CDR3; the germline J gene fills the gap. This chain joins TRBV6-2 or TRBV6-3 and TRBJ2-3, with D maybe TRBD2 (6 bases). There are 13 residues in the CDR3. Trimming removed 4 bases at V and 1 base at J, with 6 bases between. Germline V lookup: CDR1 MNHEY, CDR2 SVGEGT. The CDR3 spells CASSSGGTDTQYF. The part of the CDR3 DNA that was read is TGTGCCAGCAGTTCGGGGGGCACAGATACG.

This clone showed up many times. The CDR3: CASRERGATDTQYF. CDR3 DNA (partial): TGTGCCAGCAGAGAAAGGGGAGCGACAGATACG. The chain uses TRBV2 and TRBJ2-3; D is tentatively TRBD1 or TRBD2 (5 bases each). The CDR3 end falls 3 residues outside the read, so it is completed with the germline J gene. Looked up from germline, CDR1 is SNHLY and CDR2 is FYNNEI. This CDR3 has 14 residues. Deletions cut 6 bases from V and 3 bases from J, with 13 bases between.

In its sample, this clone was seen a few times. The read ends 3 residues before the CDR3 terminus; that terminus is restored from the germline J gene. The rearrangement uses TRBV2 and TRBJ2-5; 8 bases line up with TRBD1. CDR3 length: 16 amino acids. After removal of 6 bases from V and 2 bases from J, the junction contained 11 bases not matched to a gene. The V gene's germline CDR1 is SNHLY and CDR2 FYNNEI. CDR3 bases read: TGTGCCAGCAGCGTTCCCCCGGACAGGGTTCAAGAGACC. Amino acids: CASSVPPDRVQET. The CDR3, in full, reads CASSVPPDRVQETQYF.

The table lists this clone with many counts. CDR3 region: CASRETGAYGYTF. The CDR3 DNA, read in part, is TGTGCCAGCAGGGAAACAGGGGCTTATGGC. The chain is built from TRBV6-1 and TRBJ1-2, with 7 bases lining up with TRBD1. The read comes to an end 3 residues before the CDR3 does, leaving the germline J gene to fill in the end. Germline V gene lookup returns CDR1 MNHNS and CDR2 SASEGT. After removal of 6 bases from V and 5 bases from J, the junction contained 6 bases not matched to a gene. The CDR3 is 13 residues long.

Many counts were recorded for this clone. The missing CDR3 end, 3 residues past where the read stops, is filled in from the germline J gene. The V gene is TRBV7-3, the J gene TRBJ2-1; TRBD2 matches 9 bases. The CDR3 contains 15 residues. Germline-derived CDR1 and CDR2 are SGHTA and FQGTGA. Trimming at V came to 1 base and at J to 8 bases, leaving 6 bases not matched to a gene. The covered CDR3 bases are TGTGCCAGCAGCTTAATTCCTAGCGGGAACGATGAG. Protein sequence: CASSLIPSGNDE. The entire CDR3 protein is CASSLIPSGNDEQFF.

At least ten counts were recorded for this clone. The read stops 3 residues short of the end of the CDR3; the missing end is completed from the germline J gene. This chain uses TRBV7-8 with TRBJ1-1, with D hard to call. The V and J ends lost 1 base and 0 bases respectively, with 12 bases between them. The CDR3 sequence is 16 residues long. CDR1 is SGHVS and CDR2 is FQNEAQ in the germline V gene. The covered CDR3 bases are TGTGCCAGCAGCTTAGATATTCAGGCTATGAACACTGAA. Encoded protein: CASSLDIQAMNTE. The CDR3 reads in full as CASSLDIQAMNTEAFF.

On this clone itself: The read gets to within 3 residues of the CDR3 end, and the germline J gene fills in the rest. The chain is built from TRBV20-1 and TRBJ2-5, with 8 bases matching TRBD2. Germline loops: CDR1 DFQATT, CDR2 SNEGSKA (reference sequence). CDR3 length equals 12 residues. V shed 6 bases and J 5 bases; nucleotides not matched to a gene: 5. The CDR3: CSAERELETQYF. The covered CDR3 bases are TGCAGTGCAGAGCGGGAGTTGGAGACC.

Ten or more counts support this clone. The observed sequence ends 3 residues before the CDR3 terminus, with the missing tail filled in from the germline J gene. The chain carries TRBV4-1 and TRBJ2-1; TRBD2 matches 11 bases. Germline CDR1 and CDR2: MGHRA and YSYEKL. The CDR3 totals 15 residues. Trimming removed 1 base from V and 9 bases from J; junction bases left unmatched: 5. CDR3 sequence: CASSQALAGGSEQFF. The CDR3 bases that were read are TGCGCCAGCAGCCAAGCCCTAGCGGGAGGTAGTGAG.

Comments on this clone: With the read ending 3 residues before the CDR3 end, the germline J gene is used to fill in that end. The genes are TRBV7-9 and TRBJ1-1; D gene uncertain. The germline V gene has CDR1 SEHNR and CDR2 FQNEAQ (reference sequence). The CDR3 contains 13 residues. The CDR3 region is CASSLNPVLSAFF. The DNA read from the CDR3 is TGTGCCAGCAGCTTAAATCCCGTGTTGTCA.

The sample holds a few counts of this clone. The read ends 3 residues early relative to the CDR3; the germline J gene fills the gap. J is TRBJ2-2 and V is TRBV5-1; 10 bases are a match to TRBD2. CDR1 and CDR2 (germline): SGHRS, YFSETQ. The CDR3 is 16 residues long. Trimming cost V 3 bases and J 0 bases; bases outside gene matches: 2. The DNA read from the CDR3 is TGCGCCAGCAGCTCGCTAGCGGGAGCGAACACCGGGGAG. This gives the protein CASSSLAGANTGE. The CDR3, in full, reads CASSSLAGANTGELFF.

This clone was seen repeatedly, ten times or more. The read halts 3 residues ahead of the CDR3 end, with the missing end drawn from the germline J gene. The rearrangement links TRBV18 to TRBJ2-3, with 11 bases that match TRBD2. The CDR3 is made up of 19 amino acids. V lost 0 bases to trimming and J lost 5 bases; unmatched junction nucleotides: 13. Germline CDR1 reads KGHSH; CDR2 reads LQKENI. The CDR3 bases that were read are TGTGCCAGCTCACCACCAAATAGACCTAGCGGGAGGCTCGGAGATACG. This sequence encodes CASSPPNRPSGRLGDT. The full CDR3 protein reads CASSPPNRPSGRLGDTQYF.

Turning to this clone: The read ends 3 residues shy of where the CDR3 ends; the end is completed using the germline J gene. The V and J genes are TRBV6-2 or TRBV6-3 and TRBJ2-7; D is perhaps TRBD1 (5 bases). Between the trimmed V and J ends, which lost 5 bases and 6 bases, there was a span of 20 bases. Germline V lookup: CDR1 MNHEY, CDR2 SVGEGT. This CDR3 spans 15 amino acids. Partial CDR3 DNA: TGTGCCAGCAGTACATACAGGAAGCGAGGTTCCGAG. Amino acids: CASSTYRKRGSE. The entire CDR3 is CASSTYRKRGSEQYF.

Note on this clone: With the read ending 3 residues before the CDR3 end, the germline J gene is used to fill in that end. This rearrangement joins TRBV20-1 to TRBJ2-1; possibly TRBD2 for D (5 bases). Deletions cut 6 bases from V and 6 bases from J, with 21 bases between. This CDR3 is built from 15 residues. Germline-derived CDR1 and CDR2 are DFQATT and SNEGSKA (reference sequence). The covered CDR3 bases are TGCAGTGCAAACCCCACAGAGGGTCGAGGCAATGAG. It is translated as CSANPTEGRGNE. In full, the CDR3 reads CSANPTEGRGNEQFF.

This clone was detected many times. The read ends 3 residues early relative to the CDR3; the germline J gene fills the gap. V gene TRBV19 combines with J gene TRBJ2-3, with 10 bases identical to TRBD2. CDR1 is LNHDA, CDR2 SQIVND, per germline (reference sequence). The CDR3 contains 16 residues. V shed 1 base, J shed 2 bases, and the junction held 3 bases outside the gene matches. CDR3 loop: CASSIGAGGPTDTQYF. The DNA read from the CDR3 is TGTGCCAGTAGTATAGGAGCGGGAGGGCCCACAGATACG.

This clone was observed at least ten times. The read gets to within 3 residues of the CDR3 end, and the germline J gene fills in the rest. The chain links TRBV18 to TRBJ2-2; D is uncertain. The V and J ends lost 6 bases and 0 bases respectively, with 11 bases between them. This CDR3 spans 15 amino acids. Germline V lookup: CDR1 KGHSH, CDR2 LQKENI. Incomplete CDR3 DNA: TGTGCCAGCTCCCTCAACACAGCGAACACCGGGGAG. Amino acids: CASSLNTANTGE. The full CDR3 is CASSLNTANTGELFF.

In this sample, this clone turned up many times. The CDR3 end lies 3 residues beyond the end of the read and is filled in from the germline J gene. V gene TRBV28 combines with J gene TRBJ2-4; TRBD2 matches at 8 bases. The V gene end was trimmed by 2 bases and the J gene end by 5 bases; junction bases not matched to a gene: 2. The germline gives CDR1 MDHEN, CDR2 SYDVKM. The CDR3 has 14 residues. The CDR3 reads CASSLIGGENIQYF. The sequenced CDR3 bases are TGTGCCAGCAGTTTAATCGGGGGGGAAAACATT.

This clone was recorded at least ten times. The observed sequence ends 3 residues before the CDR3 terminus, with the missing tail filled in from the germline J gene. The chain carries TRBV10-3 and TRBJ1-1; TRBD1 agrees at 7 bases. J gave up 3 bases and V 6 bases, and 7 bases lay outside the gene matches. The CDR3 extends over 14 amino acids. The V gene's germline CDR1 is ENHRY and CDR2 SYGVKD. The sequenced CDR3 bases are TGTGCCATCAGGACTCGGGACAGTGACACTGAA. It specifies CAIRTRDSDTE. The CDR3, in full, reads CAIRTRDSDTEAFF.

This clone came up a few times. Read sequence stops 3 residues before the CDR3 end, and the germline J gene provides the missing end. This chain links TRBV19 with TRBJ2-3, with D maybe TRBD2 (6 bases). The germline CDR1 and CDR2 sequences are LNHDA and SQIVND (reference sequence). The CDR3 loop spans 15 amino acids. V gave up 7 bases and J gave up 0 bases, with 14 bases separating them. Here the CDR3 reads CASNWGLSSTDTQYF. CDR3 DNA (partial): TGTGCCAGTAACTGGGGACTTTCTAGCACAGATACG.